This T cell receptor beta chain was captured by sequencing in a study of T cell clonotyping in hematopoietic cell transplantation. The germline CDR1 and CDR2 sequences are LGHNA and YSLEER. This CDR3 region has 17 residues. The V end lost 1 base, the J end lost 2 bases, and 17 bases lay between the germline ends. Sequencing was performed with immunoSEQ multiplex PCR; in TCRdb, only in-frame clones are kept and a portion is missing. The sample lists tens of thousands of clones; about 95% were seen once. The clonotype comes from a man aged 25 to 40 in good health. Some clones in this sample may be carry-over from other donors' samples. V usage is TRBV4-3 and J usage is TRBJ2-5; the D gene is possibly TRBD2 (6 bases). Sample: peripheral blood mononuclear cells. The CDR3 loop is CASSQGVSGIPQETQYF. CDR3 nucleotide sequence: TGCGCCAGCAGCCAAGGGGTTAGCGGCATACCACAAGAGACCCAGTACTTC.